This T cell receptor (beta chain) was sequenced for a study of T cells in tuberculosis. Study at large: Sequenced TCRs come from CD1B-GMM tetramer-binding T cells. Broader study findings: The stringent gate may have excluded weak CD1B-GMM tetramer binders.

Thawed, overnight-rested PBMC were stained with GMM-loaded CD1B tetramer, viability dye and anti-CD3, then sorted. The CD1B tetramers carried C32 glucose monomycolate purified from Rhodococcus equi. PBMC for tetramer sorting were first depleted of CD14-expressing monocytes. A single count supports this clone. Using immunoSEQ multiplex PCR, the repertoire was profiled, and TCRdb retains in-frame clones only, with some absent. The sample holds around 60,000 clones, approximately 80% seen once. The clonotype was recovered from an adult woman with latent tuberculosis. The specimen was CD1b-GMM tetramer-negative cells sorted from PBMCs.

CDR3 nucleotide sequence: TGTGCCAGTAGTATAGCGGGGGTAGAGACCCAGTACTTC. It specifies CASSIAGVETQYF. This chain joins TRBV19 and TRBJ2-5; D might be TRBD2 (6 bases). Trimming took 1 base from V and 4 from J, leaving 7 bases between them. CDR1 and CDR2 from the germline V gene are LNHDA and SQIVND (reference sequence). CDR3 length: 13 residues.